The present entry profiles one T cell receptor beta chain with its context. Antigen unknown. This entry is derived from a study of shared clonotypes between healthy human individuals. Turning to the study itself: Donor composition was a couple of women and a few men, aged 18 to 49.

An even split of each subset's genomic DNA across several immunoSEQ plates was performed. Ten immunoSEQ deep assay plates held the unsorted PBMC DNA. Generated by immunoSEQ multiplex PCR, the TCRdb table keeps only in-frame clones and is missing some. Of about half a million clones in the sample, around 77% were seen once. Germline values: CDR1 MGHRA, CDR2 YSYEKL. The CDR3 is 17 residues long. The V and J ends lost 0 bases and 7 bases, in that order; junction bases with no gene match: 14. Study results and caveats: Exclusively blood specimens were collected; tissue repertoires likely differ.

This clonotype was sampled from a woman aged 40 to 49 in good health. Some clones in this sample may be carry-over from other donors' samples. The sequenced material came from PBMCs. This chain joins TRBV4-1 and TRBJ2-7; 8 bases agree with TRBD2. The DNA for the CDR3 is TGCGCCAGCAGCCAAGATGAAATGGGACTAGTTTTCTGGGAGCAGTACTTC. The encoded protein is CASSQDEMGLVFWEQYF.